The rows below give T cell receptor beta chains drawn from one sample of a study of cytomegalovirus exposure and HLA in healthy donors. Generated by immunoSEQ multiplex PCR, the TCRdb table keeps only in-frame clones and is missing some. The sample records about 120,000 clones, more than 70% being singletons. The sequenced sample consisted of PBMCs. Every receptor here comes from a man aged 25 to 40 in good health and CMV-seronegative. The conserved cysteine and the conserved F or W are not part of the CDR3 here. The order of the fields is V gene, CDR3 length, CDR3 protein.

v_call: TRBV11-2
cdr3_length: 13
cdr3_aa: ASSSGLAGGHEQF

v_call: TRBV11-2
cdr3_length: 13
cdr3_aa: ASSLDRGPTDTQY

v_call: TRBV21-1
cdr3_length: 13
cdr3_aa: ASSKVERRLYEQY

v_call: TRBV27
cdr3_length: 11
cdr3_aa: ASSLVRGHEQF

v_call: TRBV7-8
cdr3_length: 14
cdr3_aa: ASSLGSGGAWTEAF

v_call: TRBV5-1
cdr3_length: 13
cdr3_aa: ASSLGTGKSYEQY

v_call: TRBV18
cdr3_length: 12
cdr3_aa: ASSPRDRDSEAF

v_call: TRBV4-1
cdr3_length: 13
cdr3_aa: ASSQEAGVNTEAF

v_call: TRBV9
cdr3_length: 17
cdr3_aa: ASSVGSGTGGASTDTQY

v_call: TRBV4-3
cdr3_length: 12
cdr3_aa: ASSQVQVRDGYT

v_call: TRBV4-2
cdr3_length: 17
cdr3_aa: ASSQVGDRGSSSISPLH

v_call: TRBV9
cdr3_length: 14
cdr3_aa: ASSEGAGRAPDTQY

v_call: TRBV6-5
cdr3_length: 12
cdr3_aa: ASSLRGYNQPQH

v_call: TRBV11-2
cdr3_length: 14
cdr3_aa: ASSLAPGSMNTEAF

v_call: TRBV6-1
cdr3_length: 12
cdr3_aa: ASSPGGGNQPQH

v_call: TRBV5-4
cdr3_length: 13
cdr3_aa: ASSTGQGEFAEAF

v_call: TRBV7-6
cdr3_length: 11
cdr3_aa: ASSKQESYGYT

v_call: TRBV28
cdr3_length: 14
cdr3_aa: ASSPLAGADQETQY